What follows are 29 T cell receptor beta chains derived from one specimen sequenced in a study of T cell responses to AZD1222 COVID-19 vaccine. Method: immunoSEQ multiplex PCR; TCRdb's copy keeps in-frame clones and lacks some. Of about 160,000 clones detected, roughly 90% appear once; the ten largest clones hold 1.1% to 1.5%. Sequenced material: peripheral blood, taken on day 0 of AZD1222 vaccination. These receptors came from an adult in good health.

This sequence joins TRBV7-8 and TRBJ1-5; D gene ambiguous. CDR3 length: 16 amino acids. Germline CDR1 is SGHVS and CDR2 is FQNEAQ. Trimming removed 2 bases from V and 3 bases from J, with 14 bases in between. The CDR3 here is CASSLIGGKANQPQHF. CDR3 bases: TGTGCCAGCAGCTTAATTGGCGGAAAGGCCAATCAGCCCCAGCATTTT.

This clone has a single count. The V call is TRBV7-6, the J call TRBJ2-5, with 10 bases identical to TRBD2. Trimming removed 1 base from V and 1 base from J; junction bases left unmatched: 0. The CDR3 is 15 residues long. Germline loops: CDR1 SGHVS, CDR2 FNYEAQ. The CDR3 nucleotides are TGTGCCAGCAGCTTAGGGACTAGCGGCCAAGAGACCCAGTACTTC. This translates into CASSLGTSGQETQYF.

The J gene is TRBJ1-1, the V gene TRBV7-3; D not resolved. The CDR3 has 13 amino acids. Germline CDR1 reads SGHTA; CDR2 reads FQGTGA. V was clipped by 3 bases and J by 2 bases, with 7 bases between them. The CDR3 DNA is TGTGCCAGCAGCTTCAACGGCAACACTGAAGCTTTCTTT. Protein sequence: CASSFNGNTEAFF. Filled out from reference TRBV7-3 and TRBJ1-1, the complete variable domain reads GAGVSQTPSNKVTEKGKYVELRCDPISGHTALYWYRQSLGQGPEFLIYFQGTGAADDSGLPNDRFFAVRPEGSVSTLKIQRTERGDSAVYLCASSFNGNTEAFFGQGTRLTVV.

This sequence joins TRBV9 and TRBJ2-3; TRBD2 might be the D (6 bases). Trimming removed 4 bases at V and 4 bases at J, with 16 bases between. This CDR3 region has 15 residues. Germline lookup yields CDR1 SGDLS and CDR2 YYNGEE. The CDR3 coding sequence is TGTGCCAGCAGCTTGAGGGGCGGGGCGGCAGATACGCAGTATTTT. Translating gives CASSLRGGAADTQYF.

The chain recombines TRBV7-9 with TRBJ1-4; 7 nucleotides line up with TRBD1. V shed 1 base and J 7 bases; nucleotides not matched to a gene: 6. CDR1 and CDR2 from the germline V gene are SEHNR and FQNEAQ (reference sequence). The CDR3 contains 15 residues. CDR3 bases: TGTGCCAGCAGCTTAGTGGGACAGACGGGTGAAAAACTGTTTTTT. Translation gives CASSLVGQTGEKLFF.

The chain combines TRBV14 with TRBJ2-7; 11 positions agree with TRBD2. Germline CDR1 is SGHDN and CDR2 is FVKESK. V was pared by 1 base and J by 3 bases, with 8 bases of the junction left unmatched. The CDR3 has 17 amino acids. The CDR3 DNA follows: TGTGCCAGCAGCCAAGTTTCCCCACTAGCGGGAGACTACGAGCAGTACTTC. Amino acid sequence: CASSQVSPLAGDYEQYF.

CDR3 region: CASSPTGGGYEQYF. The CDR3 nucleotides read TGTGCCAGCAGCCCGACAGGGGGTGGTTACGAGCAGTACTTC. The chain has TRBV7-3 and TRBJ2-7; 9 nucleotides match TRBD1. The J segment lost 4 bases and the V segment lost 5 bases, leaving 6 bases of the junction unmatched. CDR3 length: 14 amino acids. Germline V lookup: CDR1 SGHTA, CDR2 FQGTGA. Full variable domain (rest looked up from reference TRBV7-3 and TRBJ2-7): GAGVSQTPSNKVTEKGKYVELRCDPISGHTALYWYRQSLGQGPEFLIYFQGTGAADDSGLPNDRFFAVRPEGSVSTLKIQRTERGDSAVYLCASSPTGGGYEQYFGPGTRLTVT.

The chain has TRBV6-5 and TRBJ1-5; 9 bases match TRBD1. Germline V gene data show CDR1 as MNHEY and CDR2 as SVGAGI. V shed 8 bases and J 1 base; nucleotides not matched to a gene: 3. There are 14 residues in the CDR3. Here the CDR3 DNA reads TGTGCCAGCGGGACAGGGAACAGCAATCAGCCCCAGCATTTT. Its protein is CASGTGNSNQPQHF.

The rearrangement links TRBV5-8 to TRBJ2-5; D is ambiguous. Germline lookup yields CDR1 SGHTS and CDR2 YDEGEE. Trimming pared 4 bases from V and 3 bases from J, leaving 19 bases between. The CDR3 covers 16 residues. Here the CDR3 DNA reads TGTGCCAGCAGCCCGGGCAGAATTAGGATTGAAGAGACCCAGTACTTC. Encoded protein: CASSPGRIRIEETQYF.

CDR3 amino acids: CASSLKGPPYEQYF. CDR3 DNA sequence: TGTGCCAGCAGCTTGAAAGGGCCCCCCTACGAGCAGTACTTC. The J gene is TRBJ2-7, the V gene TRBV5-8; D call uncertain. This CDR3 has 14 residues. V was clipped by 1 base and J by 2 bases, with 10 bases between them. From germline, CDR1 is SGHTS and CDR2 YDEGEE.

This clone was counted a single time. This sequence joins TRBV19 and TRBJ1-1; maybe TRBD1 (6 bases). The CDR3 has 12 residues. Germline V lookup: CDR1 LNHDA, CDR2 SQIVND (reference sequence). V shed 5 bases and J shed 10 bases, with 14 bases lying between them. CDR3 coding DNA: TGTGCCAGTAGTTCCTGGGGGGGCGTAGCTTTCTTT. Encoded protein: CASSSWGGVAFF.

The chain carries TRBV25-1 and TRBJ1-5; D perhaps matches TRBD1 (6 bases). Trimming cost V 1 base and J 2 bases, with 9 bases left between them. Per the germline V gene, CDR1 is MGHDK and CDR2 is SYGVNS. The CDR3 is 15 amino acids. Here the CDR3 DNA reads TGTGCCAGCAGTGAATCACAGGGAGGCAATCAGCCCCAGCATTTT. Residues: CASSESQGGNQPQHF.

As DNA, the CDR3 is TGTGCCAGCAGTTCGGGAAACACCATATATTTT. This gives the protein CASSSGNTIYF. V gene TRBV28 combines with J gene TRBJ1-3, with D hard to call. The CDR3 has 11 residues. From germline, CDR1 is MDHEN and CDR2 SYDVKM. Trimming removed 4 bases from V and 4 bases from J, with 2 bases in between.

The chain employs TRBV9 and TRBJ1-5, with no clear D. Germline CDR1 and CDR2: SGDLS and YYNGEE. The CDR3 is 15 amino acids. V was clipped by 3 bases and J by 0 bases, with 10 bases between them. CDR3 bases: TGTGCCAGCAGCGCTTCGGGCAGTAGCAATCAGCCCCAGCATTTT. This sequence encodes CASSASGSSNQPQHF.

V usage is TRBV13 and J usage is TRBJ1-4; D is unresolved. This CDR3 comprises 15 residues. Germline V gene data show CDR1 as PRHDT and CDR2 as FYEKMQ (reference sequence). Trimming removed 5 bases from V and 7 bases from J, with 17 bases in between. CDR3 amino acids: CASSPGSLGGEKLFF. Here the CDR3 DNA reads TGTGCCAGCAGCCCGGGGAGCCTGGGAGGTGAAAAACTGTTTTTT.

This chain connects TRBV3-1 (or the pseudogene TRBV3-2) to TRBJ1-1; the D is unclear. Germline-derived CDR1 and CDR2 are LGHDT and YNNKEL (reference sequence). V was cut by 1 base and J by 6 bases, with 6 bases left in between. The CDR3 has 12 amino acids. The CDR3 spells CASSQGLAEAFF. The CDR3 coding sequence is TGTGCCAGCAGCCAAGGACTCGCTGAAGCTTTCTTT.

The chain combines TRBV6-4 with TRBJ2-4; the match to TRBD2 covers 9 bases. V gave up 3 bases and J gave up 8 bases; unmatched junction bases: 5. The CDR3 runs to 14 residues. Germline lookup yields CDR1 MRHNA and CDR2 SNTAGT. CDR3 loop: CASSEGSGGDIQYF. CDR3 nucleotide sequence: TGTGCCAGCAGTGAGGGTAGCGGGGGTGACATTCAGTACTTC.

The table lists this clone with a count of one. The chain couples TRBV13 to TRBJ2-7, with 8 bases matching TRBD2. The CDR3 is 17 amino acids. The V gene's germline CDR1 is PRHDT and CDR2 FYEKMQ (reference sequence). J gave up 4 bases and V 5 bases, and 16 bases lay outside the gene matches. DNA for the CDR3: TGTGCCAGCAGCCCCACTAGCGGCCCCTTACAAGGGTACGAGCAGTACTTC. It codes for CASSPTSGPLQGYEQYF.

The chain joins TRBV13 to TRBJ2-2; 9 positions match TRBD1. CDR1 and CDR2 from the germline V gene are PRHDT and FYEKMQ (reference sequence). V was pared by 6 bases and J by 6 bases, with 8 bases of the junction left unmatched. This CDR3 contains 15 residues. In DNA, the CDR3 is TGTGCCAGCAGACTTGGACAGGGGAGGGCCGGGGAGCTGTTTTTT. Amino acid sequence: CASRLGQGRAGELFF.

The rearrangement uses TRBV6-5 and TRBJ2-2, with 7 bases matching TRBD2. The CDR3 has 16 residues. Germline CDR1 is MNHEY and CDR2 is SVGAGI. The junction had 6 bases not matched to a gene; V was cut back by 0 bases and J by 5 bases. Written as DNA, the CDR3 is TGTGCCAGCAGTTACTCGACTAGCTCGCCGACCGGGGAGCTGTTTTTT. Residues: CASSYSTSSPTGELFF.

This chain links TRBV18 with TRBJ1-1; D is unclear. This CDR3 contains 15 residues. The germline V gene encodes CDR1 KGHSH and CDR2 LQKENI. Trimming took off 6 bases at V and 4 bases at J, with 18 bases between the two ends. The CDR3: CASSPGLDLSTEAFF. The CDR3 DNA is TGTGCCAGCTCTCCCGGTCTGGATCTTTCCACTGAAGCTTTCTTT.

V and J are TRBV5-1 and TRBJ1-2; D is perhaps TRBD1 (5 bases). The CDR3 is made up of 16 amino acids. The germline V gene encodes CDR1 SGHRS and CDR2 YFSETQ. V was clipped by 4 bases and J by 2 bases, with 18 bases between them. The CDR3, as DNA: TGCGCCAGCAGCAGAACGACAGTAAATTCAAACTATGGCTACACCTTC. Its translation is CASSRTTVNSNYGYTF.

CDR3 sequence: CASSTSGGGYEQYF. DNA of the CDR3: TGTGCCAGCAGCACCTCCGGAGGGGGGTACGAGCAGTACTTC. The chain is built from TRBV3-1 (or the pseudogene TRBV3-2) and TRBJ2-7; possibly TRBD1 or TRBD2 for D (6 bases each). Germline CDR1 reads LGHDT; CDR2 reads YNNKEL (reference sequence). The ends were cut back, 5 bases at V and 4 bases at J, with 15 bases in the middle. This CDR3 region has 14 residues.

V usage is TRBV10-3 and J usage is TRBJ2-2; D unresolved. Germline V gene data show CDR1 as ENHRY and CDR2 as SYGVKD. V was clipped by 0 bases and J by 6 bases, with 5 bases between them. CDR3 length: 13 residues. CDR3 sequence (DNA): TGTGCCATCAGTGAGTCCTGGCCCGGGGAGCTGTTTTTT. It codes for CAISESWPGELFF.

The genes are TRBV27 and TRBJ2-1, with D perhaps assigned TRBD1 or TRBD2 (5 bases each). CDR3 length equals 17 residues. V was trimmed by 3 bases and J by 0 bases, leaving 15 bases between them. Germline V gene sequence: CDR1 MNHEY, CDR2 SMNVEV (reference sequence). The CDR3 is CASSFDPGPSSYNEQFF. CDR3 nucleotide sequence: TGTGCCAGCAGTTTCGATCCGGGACCTAGCTCCTACAATGAGCAGTTCTTC.

CDR3 in amino acids: CATADPSRLAGYDNEQFF. The CDR3 DNA reads TGTGCCACCGCCGACCCCTCTCGACTAGCGGGGTATGACAATGAGCAGTTCTTC. The V call is TRBV24-1, the J call TRBJ2-1; TRBD2 matches 11 bases. Losses at the gene ends were 9 bases for V and 5 bases for J; bases not matched to a gene: 17. The CDR3 has 18 residues. The V gene's germline CDR1 is KGHDR and CDR2 SFDVKD.

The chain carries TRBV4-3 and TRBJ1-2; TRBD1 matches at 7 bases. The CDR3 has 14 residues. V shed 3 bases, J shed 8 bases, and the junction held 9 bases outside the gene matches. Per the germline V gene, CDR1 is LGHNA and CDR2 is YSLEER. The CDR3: CASSQTGLGHGYTF. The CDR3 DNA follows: TGCGCCAGCAGCCAGACAGGGTTGGGTCACGGCTACACCTTC.

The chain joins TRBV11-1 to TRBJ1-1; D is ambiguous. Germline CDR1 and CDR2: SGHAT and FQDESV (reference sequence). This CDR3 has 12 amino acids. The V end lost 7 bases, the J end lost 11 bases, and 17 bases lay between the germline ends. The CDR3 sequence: CASNEGGMGAFF. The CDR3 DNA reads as TGTGCCAGCAACGAAGGAGGAATGGGGGCTTTCTTT. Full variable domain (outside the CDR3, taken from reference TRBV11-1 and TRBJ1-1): EAEVAQSPRYKITEKSQAVAFWCDPISGHATLYWYRQILGQGPELLVQFQDESVVDDSQLPKDRFSAERLKGVDSTLKIQPAELGDSAMYLCASNEGGMGAFFGQGTRLTVV.

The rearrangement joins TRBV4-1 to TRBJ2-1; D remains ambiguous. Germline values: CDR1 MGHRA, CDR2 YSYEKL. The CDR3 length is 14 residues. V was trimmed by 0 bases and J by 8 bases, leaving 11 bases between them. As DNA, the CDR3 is TGCGCCAGCAGCCAAGATCGGGCCGGGCATGAGCAGTTCTTC. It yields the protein CASSQDRAGHEQFF.